The 26 T cell receptor beta chains given below trace back to one sample, sequenced in a study of blood T cells in healthy people across ages. Sample-barcoded 5' priming and a J-beta primer mix drove a second PCR of about 6 to 12 cycles. TCRdb reprocessed the 5' RACE reads with MiXCR, giving one entry per CDR3 protein. The table records about 1.4 million distinct CDR3 sequences, approximately 59% of them present only once. Sequencing was performed on blood. The origin of the receptors is a man between 18 and 35 years old in good health.

The chain couples TRBV28 to TRBJ2-7; D possibly matches TRBD1 or TRBD2 (7 bases each). The end of the DNA is better explained by TRBJ2-5, so the J call may be wrong. CDR1 is MDHEN and CDR2 is SYDVKM in the germline V gene. CDR3 size: 15 residues. DNA for the CDR3: TGTGCCAGCAGTTATACAGGGGAGGGAGAAGAGACCCAGTACTTC. Translation: CASSYTGEGEETQYF.

The V gene is TRBV6-1, the J gene TRBJ2-5; 9 bases align to TRBD1. CDR1 and CDR2 from the germline V gene are MNHNS and SASEGT. There are 13 residues in the CDR3. V was pared by 11 bases and J by 5 bases, with 9 bases of the junction left unmatched. The CDR3 reads CAVPWDREETQYF. The CDR3 DNA sequence: TGTGCCGTCCCTTGGGACAGGGAGGAGACCCAGTACTTC.

The CDR3 is CATSRITDDSDYGYTF. DNA of the CDR3: TGTGCCACCAGCAGGATTACAGACGACTCCGACTATGGCTACACCTTC. The genes are TRBV15 and TRBJ1-2; D call uncertain. Germline CDR1 LNHNV, CDR2 YYDKDF (reference sequence). The CDR3 extends over 16 amino acids. V lost 3 bases and J lost 3, with 17 bases in between.

The CDR3 region has the DNA TGTGCCAGCAGTTATGCGGGAGTTCAGTACGAGCAGTACTTC. Protein sequence: CASSYAGVQYEQYF. This chain links TRBV6-2 or TRBV6-3 with TRBJ2-7, with TRBD2 identical over 7 bases. J was trimmed by 4 bases and V by 3 bases; bases with no gene match: 6. The germline CDR1 and CDR2 sequences are MNHEY and SVGEGT. The CDR3 loop spans 14 amino acids.

The chain carries TRBV9 and TRBJ2-7; D possibly corresponds to TRBD2 (5 bases). The germline V and J ends were trimmed by 2 bases and 6 bases, with 12 bases remaining between them. The CDR3 is 13 amino acids. The V gene's germline CDR1 is SGDLS and CDR2 YYNGEE. CDR3 residues: CASSVSPSSEQYF. DNA of the CDR3: TGTGCCAGCAGCGTGAGTCCTAGCAGCGAGCAGTACTTC.

This chain links TRBV2 with TRBJ2-1; D uncertain. V lost 0 bases, J lost 9 bases, and 12 bases lay in between. The CDR3 totals 14 residues. Per germline, CDR1 SNHLY and CDR2 FYNNEI. The CDR3 protein is CASSEAVRVGEQFF. The CDR3 DNA reads TGTGCCAGCAGTGAAGCGGTCCGAGTTGGTGAGCAGTTCTTC.

The chain carries TRBV6-6 and TRBJ2-5; tentative D call: TRBD1 (5 bases). Matching the DNA end better, TRBJ2-7 makes the J call doubtful. The CDR3 is made up of 14 amino acids. Per the germline V gene, CDR1 is MNHNY and CDR2 is SVGAGI (reference sequence). The CDR3 sequence is CASSYSPGLGEQYF. Written as DNA, the CDR3 is TGTGCCAGCAGTTACTCGCCAGGGTTAGGCGAGCAGTACTTC.

The V and J genes are TRBV14 and TRBJ1-6; no clear D. Germline V lookup: CDR1 SGHDN, CDR2 FVKESK. Trimming pared 2 bases from V and 0 bases from J, leaving 5 bases between. CDR3 length: 15 residues. The CDR3 DNA reads TGTGCCAGCAGCCAACTGAGCTCCTATAATTCACCCCTCCACTTT. Protein: CASSQLSSYNSPLHF.

CDR3 nucleotides: TGTGCCAGCAGCCCTCCCGATGGGAAGGGCGGCTATGGCTACACCTTC. Its translation is CASSPPDGKGGYGYTF. The chain has TRBV9 and TRBJ1-2, with D uncertain. This CDR3 has 16 residues. Germline CDR1 and CDR2: SGDLS and YYNGEE. V was shortened by 4 bases and J by 4 bases, with 20 bases between the two germline ends.

The gene calls are TRBV6-1 and TRBJ2-4; TRBD1 aligns across 7 bases. The DNA end favors TRBJ2-5, so the J call may be wrong. CDR1 and CDR2 (germline): MNHNS, SASEGT. The CDR3 is 15 amino acids. CDR3: CASSSAQGWGETQYF. The CDR3 DNA follows: TGTGCCAGCAGTTCAGCACAGGGGTGGGGAGAGACCCAGTACTTC.

The rearrangement uses TRBV29-1 and TRBJ2-4, with D perhaps being TRBD1 or TRBD2 (7 bases each). Germline V gene data show CDR1 as SQVTM and CDR2 as ANQGSEA. V lost 4 bases and J 13 bases, leaving 17 bases between the germline ends. The CDR3 runs 12 residues. The CDR3 loop reads CSVVRQGGEQYF. CDR3 DNA sequence: TGCAGCGTTGTACGACAGGGAGGGGAGCAGTACTTC.

This clonotype was counted a few times. The chain has TRBV12-3 or TRBV12-4 and TRBJ1-2; D is unclear. Trimming removed 3 bases from V and 7 bases from J, with 12 bases in between. The CDR3 loop spans 13 amino acids. Here the CDR3 reads CASSLVAEAGYTF. DNA of the CDR3: TGTGCCAGCAGTTTGGTGGCAGAGGCTGGCTACACCTTC.

This CDR3 reads CASSQESSSDTQYF. The DNA of the CDR3 is TGTGCCAGCAGCCAAGAGTCGAGCTCAGATACGCAGTATTTT. The chain couples TRBV4-2 to TRBJ2-3, with D uncertain. V was pared by 0 bases and J by 4 bases, with 8 bases between. This CDR3 comprises 14 residues. CDR1 and CDR2 (germline): LGHNA, YNFKEQ.

This clonotype was counted a single time. The chain joins TRBV7-9 to TRBJ1-2, with TRBD1 matching 7 bases. V lost 6 bases, J lost 4 bases, and 8 bases stayed unmatched. Germline loops: CDR1 SEHNR, CDR2 FQNEAQ (reference sequence). The CDR3 extends over 14 amino acids. CDR3: CASSRAGTVYGYTF. DNA of the CDR3: TGTGCCAGCAGTAGAGCCGGGACAGTCTATGGCTACACCTTC.

This chain connects TRBV4-3 to TRBJ2-1; weak D call: TRBD2 (6 bases). CDR3 size: 17 residues. The V end lost 2 bases, the J end lost 7 bases, and 21 bases lay between the germline ends. CDR1 is LGHNA and CDR2 is YSLEER in the germline V gene. The CDR3 region is CASSQLRGTAKGNEQFF. In DNA form, the CDR3 reads TGCGCCAGCAGCCAACTTCGCGGGACCGCTAAGGGGAATGAGCAGTTCTTC.

The chain combines TRBV27 with TRBJ2-7; D perhaps matches TRBD1 (7 bases). V was shortened by 10 bases and J by 5 bases, with 21 bases between the two germline ends. This CDR3 spans 14 amino acids. Germline V gives CDR1 MNHEY, CDR2 SMNVEV (reference sequence). CDR3 residues: CATGLRTGGNEQYF. In DNA, the CDR3 is TGTGCCACCGGCCTTAGGACAGGAGGGAACGAGCAGTACTTC.

This clonotype has a single count. The V call is TRBV4-2, the J call TRBJ2-2, with D unclear. The V gene lost 0 bases and the J gene lost 3 bases, with 5 bases spanning the gap. The CDR3 covers 14 residues. The germline gives CDR1 LGHNA, CDR2 YNFKEQ. The chain's CDR3 is CASSQEGDTGELFF. For the CDR3, the DNA is TGTGCCAGCAGCCAAGAAGGAGACACCGGGGAGCTGTTTTTT.

The chain couples TRBV27 to TRBJ2-1, with 7 bases fitting TRBD1. The V gene end was trimmed by 4 bases and the J gene end by 5 bases; junction bases not matched to a gene: 14. The germline V gene has CDR1 MNHEY and CDR2 SMNVEV (reference sequence). CDR3 size: 17 residues. The CDR3 is CASSSTKTGTVNNEQFF. In DNA, the CDR3 is TGTGCCAGCAGTTCCACAAAAACCGGGACAGTCAACAATGAGCAGTTCTTC.

This chain connects TRBV2 to TRBJ1-4; TRBD1 aligns across 8 bases. CDR1 is SNHLY and CDR2 is FYNNEI in the germline V gene. The V gene end was trimmed by 4 bases and the J gene end by 8 bases; junction bases not matched to a gene: 12. This CDR3 has 16 residues. CDR3 region: CASSGRGRGDLEKLFF. The CDR3 region has the DNA TGTGCCAGCAGTGGCAGGGGGCGGGGTGATTTGGAAAAACTGTTTTTT.

The chain couples TRBV10-3 to TRBJ2-3, with 7 bases lining up with TRBD1. The V gene end was trimmed by 2 bases and the J gene end by 3 bases; junction bases not matched to a gene: 2. Germline V gene lookup returns CDR1 ENHRY and CDR2 SYGVKD. The CDR3 length is 14 residues. Here the CDR3 reads CAISEPGQTDTQYF. In DNA form, the CDR3 reads TGTGCCATCAGTGAGCCGGGACAGACAGATACGCAGTATTTT.

CDR3 nucleotides: TGTGCCAGCAGTTTATCGAGTAGCGGGGGTGAGCAGTACTTC. This gives the protein CASSLSSSGGEQYF. J is TRBJ2-7 and V is TRBV12-3 or TRBV12-4; TRBD2 aligns across 9 bases. With 2 bases clipped from V and 7 bases from J, the junction kept 6 bases outside the gene matches. The CDR3 has 14 amino acids.

Turning to this clonotype: Sequence at one end of the junction differs from germline and may be a read error. The chain carries TRBV25-1 and TRBJ2-3; TRBD2 agrees at 10 bases. The CDR3 has 14 residues. Germline assignment: CDR1 MGHDK and CDR2 SYGVNS. CDR3 amino acids: CTSRFSGGSSTQYF. Written as DNA, the CDR3 is TGTACCAGCAGATTTAGCGGGGGGTCGAGTACGCAGTATTTT.

V gene TRBV12-3 or TRBV12-4 combines with J gene TRBJ1-4; D uncertain. This CDR3 has 14 residues. Deletions cut 3 bases from V and 7 bases from J, with 12 bases between. The DNA for the CDR3 is TGTGCCAGCAGTTTCGGTGGGAGAGTTGAAAAACTGTTTTTT. It specifies CASSFGGRVEKLFF.

V and J are TRBV2 and TRBJ1-1; D is perhaps TRBD1 (6 bases). V shed 9 bases and J shed 1 base, with 15 bases lying between them. In germline, CDR1 is SNHLY, CDR2 FYNNEI. This CDR3 region has 14 residues. CDR3 nucleotides: TGTGCCAGGGGGACACAGGGAAAGAACACTGAAGCTTTCTTT. Amino acids: CARGTQGKNTEAFF.

In this sample, this clonotype turned up once. The chain links TRBV15 to TRBJ2-5; 9 bases map to TRBD2. CDR1 is LNHNV, CDR2 YYDKDF, per germline (reference sequence). The CDR3 loop spans 14 amino acids. V shed 6 bases, J shed 11 bases, and the junction held 13 bases outside the gene matches. The CDR3 reads CATRKRGDANEQYF. The DNA of the CDR3 is TGTGCCACCAGGAAGCGGGGGGACGCCAATGAGCAGTACTTC.

The chain is built from TRBV3-1 and TRBJ2-7, with D unresolved. The CDR3 consists of 14 residues. From germline, CDR1 is LGHDT and CDR2 YNNKEL (reference sequence). V was cut by 0 bases and J by 3 bases, with 9 bases left in between. The CDR3 here is CASSQDLQYYEQYF. CDR3 nucleotide sequence: TGTGCCAGCAGCCAAGATTTGCAGTACTACGAGCAGTACTTC.